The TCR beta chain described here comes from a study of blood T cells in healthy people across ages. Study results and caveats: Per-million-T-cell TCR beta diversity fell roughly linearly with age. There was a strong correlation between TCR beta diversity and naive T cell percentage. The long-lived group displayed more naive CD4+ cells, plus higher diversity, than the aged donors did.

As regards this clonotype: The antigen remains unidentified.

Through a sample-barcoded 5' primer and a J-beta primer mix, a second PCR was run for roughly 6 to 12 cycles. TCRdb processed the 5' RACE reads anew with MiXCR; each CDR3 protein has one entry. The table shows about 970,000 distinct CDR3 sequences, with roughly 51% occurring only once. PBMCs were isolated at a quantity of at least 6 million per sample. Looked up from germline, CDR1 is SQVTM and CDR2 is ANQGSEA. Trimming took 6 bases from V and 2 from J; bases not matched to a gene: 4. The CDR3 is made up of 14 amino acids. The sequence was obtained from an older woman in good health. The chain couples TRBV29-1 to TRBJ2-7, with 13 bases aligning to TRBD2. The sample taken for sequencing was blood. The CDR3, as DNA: TGCAGCGTGTTGGGACTAGCGGGGACCTACGAGCAGTACTTC. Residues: CSVLGLAGTYEQYF.